The clone carrying this T cell receptor (beta chain) was observed a few times. Its target is unknown. Primers used in a second PCR of roughly 7 to 11 cycles were a sample-barcoded 5' primer and a J-beta primer mix. Each CDR3 protein gets one entry after TCRdb re-called the 5' RACE reads with MiXCR. The sample has over 950,000 distinct CDR3 sequences; around two fifths are singletons. The sample comes from a study of blood T cells in healthy people across ages. Germline loops: CDR1 LGHNA, CDR2 YNFKEQ. The CDR3 has 15 residues. J lost 1 base, V lost 3 bases, and 4 bases had no gene match. Study findings and constraints: Possibly confounding the expanded clonotype changes was the fact that donor CMV status was unknown.

The TCR originated in a man aged 18 to 29 in good health. The genes are TRBV4-2 and TRBJ2-7; 9 nucleotides align to TRBD2. The sample taken for sequencing was blood. This chain's CDR3 is CASSQWTSESYEQYF. The CDR3 DNA follows: TGTGCCAGCAGCCAGTGGACTAGCGAATCCTACGAGCAGTACTTC.